The entry below gives a single T cell receptor beta chain sequence along with its context. Its antigen is undetermined. iRepertoire HTBI primers and Arm-PCR of CDR3 regions built TCR beta libraries. TCRdb redid the calling of the multiplex PCR reads with MiXCR, one entry per CDR3 protein. The sample has roughly 420,000 distinct CDR3 sequences; about a sixth are singletons. Time point of the sample: newly diagnosed GD, antithyroid drugs for less than 3 months. Generation of the TCR library employed RNA extracted from PBMCs. These data belong to a study of regulatory T cells in long-lasting Graves disease. Study-wide findings and caveats: Patients with persistent disease showed a bias toward TRBV28, TRBJ1-2 and TRBJ2-5.

The V and J ends lost 0 bases and 3 bases respectively, with 10 bases between them. Germline assignment: CDR1 SGHKS and CDR2 YYEKEE (reference sequence). The CDR3 loop spans 14 amino acids. This sample was also put to use in a study of T cells in Graves' hyperthyroidism and ophthalmopathy.

This TCR came from a woman aged 30 to 39 with Graves disease. The genes are TRBV5-5 and TRBJ2-7; a weak D match, TRBD2 (5 bases). Specimen: peripheral blood mononuclear cells (PBMCs), collected at new diagnosis, from a patient treated with antithyroid drugs. CDR3 bases: TGTGCCAGCAGCTTGGGTCCGGGAATCTACGAGCAGTACTTC. It encodes CASSLGPGIYEQYF.